This TCR beta chain was identified during a study of response to subunit inactivated influenza vaccine. Regarding the study as a whole: T cells newly recruited by each seasonal influenza vaccination are few, the authors suggested.

In TCRdb, the RT-PCR reads were re-called with MiXCR into one record per CDR3 protein. The sample has 700,000 to 900,000 distinct CDR3 sequences, 21% seen once; the top ten hold about a tenth. Regarding this clonotype: The antigen is undetermined.

The CDR3 has 15 residues. Germline CDR1 GTSNPN, CDR2 SVGIG (reference sequence). V shed 2 bases, J shed 12 bases, and the junction held 11 bases outside the gene matches. This specimen consisted of PBMCs from blood, obtained 4 to 6 days after vaccination. The sequence came from a man aged 45 to 65 who received an inactivated influenza vaccine. The chain links TRBV30 to TRBJ2-1; TRBD2 matches 12 bases. The CDR3 loop is CAWSPTSGGQRGQFF. CDR3 nucleotides: TGTGCCTGGAGTCCGACTAGCGGGGGACAGCGGGGGCAGTTCTTC.